A selection of T cell receptor beta chains follows, all from one sample in a study of lymphopenia after photon versus proton radiotherapy. Clones were read by immunoSEQ multiplex PCR, and TCRdb kept only the in-frame ones, dropping some. Of around 16,000 clones listed, less than 90% were seen once; the top ten hold approximately 50%. Here the sequenced sample was peripheral blood, taken from a patient treated with proton-based radiotherapy. The source of these receptors is a woman in her sixties with cholangiocarcinoma. Some clones in this sample may be carry-over from other donors' samples. Both conserved end residues are part of each CDR3. The D gene is left open where the match is weak. Where a row states a size, it is once, few, many or the class of an expanded clone; other rows omit it.

TRBJ2-1 - TRBV13 - CASSFAGYNEQFF TGTGCCAGCAGCTTTGCGGGCTACAATGAGCAGTTCTTC
TRBJ2-2 - TRBV5-1 - CASSSRQGGAGELFF TGCGCCAGCAGCAGCCGACAGGGAGGAGCCGGGGAGCTGTTTTTT
TRBJ2-5 - TRBV7-3 TRBD1 CASSPSRTGWETQYF TGTGCCAGCAGCCCCTCGAGGACAGGGTGGGAGACCCAGTACTTC
TRBJ2-3 - TRBV5-4 TRBD1 CASRAGQGATDTQYF TGTGCCAGCAGGGCCGGACAGGGCGCCACAGATACGCAGTATTTT
TRBJ1-5 - TRBV30 - CAWAKDGYNQPQHF TGTGCCTGGGCTAAGGACGGATATAATCAGCCCCAGCATTTT
TRBJ1-2 - TRBV30 - CAWSSGANYGYTF TGTGCCTGGAGTTCAGGGGCCAACTATGGCTACACCTTC
TRBJ2-2 - TRBV10-1 TRBD2 CASSEAGVRTGELFF TGCGCCAGCAGTGAAGCGGGAGTACGGACCGGGGAGCTGTTTTTT
TRBJ2-2 - TRBV11-3 - CASSFGTLWDTGELFF TGTGCCAGCAGCTTCGGGACACTTTGGGACACCGGGGAGCTGTTTTTT
TRBJ2-7 - TRBV7-4 TRBD1 CASSTGTGVYEQYF TGTGCCAGCAGCACCGGGACAGGGGTATACGAGCAGTACTTC
TRBJ1-1 - TRBV29-1 - CSVEVGGTEAFF TGCAGCGTTGAGGTAGGAGGCACTGAAGCTTTCTTT
TRBJ1-2 - TRBV27 TRBD1 CASSVIPGQGPGGYTF TGTGCCAGCAGTGTTATACCGGGACAGGGGCCTGGGGGCTACACCTTC
TRBJ1-2 - TRBV7-2 - CASSQGRGKNYGYTF TGTGCCAGCAGCCAAGGGCGGGGAAAGAACTATGGCTACACCTTC
TRBJ2-3 - TRBV7-7 - CASSSEKGRSPQYF TGTGCTAGCAGCTCCGAGAAGGGCAGAAGTCCGCAGTATTTT
TRBJ2-1 - TRBV6-5 TRBD2 CASSIASGTWNEQFF TGTGCCAGCAGTATTGCTAGCGGGACGTGGAATGAGCAGTTCTTC
TRBJ1-6 few TRBV5-1 - CASRQEVGSPLHF TGCGCCAGCCGCCAGGAAGTTGGTTCACCCCTCCACTTT
TRBJ2-7 - TRBV7-2 TRBD1 CASSQGGTGPYEQYF TGTGCCAGCAGCCAGGGAGGGACAGGGCCTTACGAGCAGTACTTC
TRBJ1-1 - TRBV5-6 - CASSLRGMNTEAFF TGTGCCAGCAGCCTCCGTGGGATGAACACTGAAGCTTTCTTT
TRBJ1-3 - TRBV19 - CASRGAAVNTIYF TGTGCCAGTAGGGGCGCGGCGGTAAACACCATATATTTT
TRBJ2-1 - TRBV7-9 - CASSLPQTNLFWNEQFF TGTGCCAGCAGCTTACCCCAGACCAATTTGTTTTGGAATGAGCAGTTCTTC
TRBJ1-3 - TRBV12-5 - CASGLVRRGAGNTIYF TGTGCTAGTGGTTTGGTGCGTCGCGGGGCCGGAAACACCATATATTTT
TRBJ1-3 - TRBV7-9 - CASSFRDWDPGNTIYF TGTGCCAGCAGCTTCCGGGACTGGGACCCTGGAAACACCATATATTTT
TRBJ2-7 - TRBV5-1 - CASSPRLPALTYEQYF TGCGCCAGCAGCCCCCGACTCCCGGCTTTGACGTACGAGCAGTACTTC
TRBJ2-2 - TRBV7-6 - CASSQESRTANTGELFF TGTGCCAGCAGCCAAGAGTCTAGGACAGCGAACACCGGGGAGCTGTTTTTT
TRBJ1-3 - TRBV2 - CASSVAIAGNTIYF TGTGCCAGCAGTGTGGCGATAGCTGGAAACACCATATATTTT
TRBJ2-7 - TRBV5-1 - CASSGDPLPEQYF TGCGCCAGCAGCGGGGACCCCTTGCCCGAGCAGTACTTC
TRBJ2-3 - TRBV10-1 - CASNEQRGDTQYF TGCGCCAGCAACGAGCAGAGGGGGGATACGCAGTATTTT